These T cell receptor beta chains were read from a single sample in a study of CD8+CD57+ T cells in acquired aplastic anemia. TCRdb re-called the reads with MiXCR, one entry per CDR3 protein. The repertoire has roughly 130,000 distinct CDR3 sequences, around 46% of them found once; the top ten carry 2.5% to 3%. The specimen was sorted CD4+, CD8+, or CD8+CD57+ T cells (not recorded which) from PBMCs. The receptors were sampled from a human donor in good health, serving as a control. The CDR3 runs from the conserved cysteine through the conserved F or W. A D gene is named only where the DNA matches it firmly. Clone size is shown for a subset of rows, as once, few, many or a class of expanded clone.

CDR3 DNA	CDR3 protein	D gene	clone size	V gene	J gene
TGTGCCAGCTCACCCCTCGGGGCAGGGGTTAGGGTCGGTATGGGGAACGACGAGCAGTACTTC	CASSPLGAGVRVGMGNDEQYF	NA	once	TRBV18	TRBJ2-7
TGTGCCATCAGTGAGTCGTTTGGGAGGGTTACCTACGAGCAGTACTTC	CAISESFGRVTYEQYF	TRBD2	NA	TRBV10-3	TRBJ2-7
TGTGCCAGCAGTGATGGCAGGGTTAACTATGGCTACACCTTC	CASSDGRVNYGYTF	NA	few	TRBV2	TRBJ1-2
TGCGCCAGCAGCCGAGCGGGCGGGGAACGTGGCTACACCTTC	CASSRAGGERGYTF	NA	NA	TRBV5-5	TRBJ1-2
TGTGCCAGCAGTTACGGCCTAGCGGGGGACTACGAGCAGTACTTC	CASSYGLAGDYEQYF	TRBD2	NA	TRBV6-5	TRBJ2-7
TGCAGCGTTGTTCGTGGGGGGGTTGATGGGACCGGGGAGCTGTTTTTT	CSVVRGGVDGTGELFF	TRBD2	NA	TRBV29-1	TRBJ2-2
TGTGCCAGTAGGACGAGGAACTATGGCTACACCTTC	CASRTRNYGYTF	NA	medium-sized	TRBV19	TRBJ1-2
TGTGCCACCAGCGACGGACAGAGCTCCTACAATGAGCAGTTCTTC	CATSDGQSSYNEQFF	NA	NA	TRBV15	TRBJ2-1
TGTGCCAGTAGTACCTACTCGGGGTGGAGCAATCAGCCCCAGCATTTT	CASSTYSGWSNQPQHF	NA	many	TRBV19	TRBJ1-5
TGTGCCAGCAGCTTAACCCCCATCGGACAGGGTACCACCTTC	CASSLTPIGQGTTF	TRBD1	NA	TRBV2	TRBJ1-2
TGTGCCAGCTACAGGTTTAACTATGGCTACACCTTC	CASYRFNYGYTF	NA	once	TRBV9	TRBJ1-2
TGTGCCACCCTCGCGGGGGGTGTAACTGAAGCTTTCTTT	CATLAGGVTEAFF	NA	many	TRBV2	TRBJ1-1
TGTGCCAGCTCACCAGGGGACAGGGCTTTGAACACTGAAGCTTTCTTT	CASSPGDRALNTEAFF	TRBD1	NA	TRBV18	TRBJ1-1
TGTGCCAGCAACCGAGTGGGCCTGATGAACACTGAAGCTTTCTTT	CASNRVGLMNTEAFF	NA	NA	TRBV7-9	TRBJ1-1
TGTGCCAGCAGTGAAGTGGGGGCAGGACCCTACGAGCAGTACTTC	CASSEVGAGPYEQYF	NA	NA	TRBV2	TRBJ2-7
TGTGCCAGTACCGGGGGACAGGGAAATCGGCAGCCCCAGCATTTT	CASTGGQGNRQPQHF	TRBD1	many	TRBV19	TRBJ1-5
TGCAGTGCTAGAGACCTTGGGAGGACCACTGAAGCTTTCTTT	CSARDLGRTTEAFF	NA	many	TRBV20-1	TRBJ1-1
TGTGCCAGCAGTGAAGTCGTGCTAGCGGGGGGGCCGTCCTACGAGCAGTACTTC	CASSEVVLAGGPSYEQYF	TRBD2	many	TRBV2	TRBJ2-7
TGTGCCAGCAGACAGGGCCCTGAAGCTTTCTTT	CASRQGPEAFF	NA	few	TRBV2	TRBJ1-1
TGCAGTGCTAGAGAATACCGGTTACCAAGGGATACGCAGTATTTT	CSAREYRLPRDTQYF	NA	many	TRBV20-1	TRBJ2-3
TGCAGTGCTAGAAATAACAGGGACGGTGAAAAACTGTTTTTT	CSARNNRDGEKLFF	NA	NA	TRBV20-1	TRBJ1-4
TGTGCCAGCAGCTTTAGCGGATCACTAAGCACAGATACGCAGTATTTT	CASSFSGSLSTDTQYF	NA	many	TRBV7-2	TRBJ2-3
TGTGCCAGTAGTATAGGAGGGGCTACACTCACAGATACGCAGTATTTT	CASSIGGATLTDTQYF	NA	many	TRBV19	TRBJ2-3
TGCAGCGTTGGCAGGGGGCTGGGAAACACCATATATTTT	CSVGRGLGNTIYF	TRBD1	many	TRBV29-1	TRBJ1-3